Below, one TCR beta chain is given with its context. CDR1 is SQVTM, CDR2 ANQGSEA, per germline. This CDR3 contains 11 residues. Trimming took 3 bases from V and 10 from J, leaving 12 bases between them. This record comes from a study of cytomegalovirus exposure and HLA in healthy donors. In the study overall: HLA-typed donors were the source of 83 million or so unique TCRs held in an early data release.

The PCR had 60 Vbeta and 13 Jbeta primers. Sequenced by immunoSEQ multiplex PCR; TCRdb stores in-frame clones only, minus some. This sample has roughly 180,000 clones, with around 80% found just once. The TCR originated in a woman under 30 in good health and CMV-seronegative. Sequenced material: PBMCs. The J gene is TRBJ1-1, the V gene TRBV29-1; D remains unclear. The CDR3 DNA sequence: TGCAGCGTTGAGGGAGACTCTCGAGCTTTCTTT. Amino acid sequence: CSVEGDSRAFF.